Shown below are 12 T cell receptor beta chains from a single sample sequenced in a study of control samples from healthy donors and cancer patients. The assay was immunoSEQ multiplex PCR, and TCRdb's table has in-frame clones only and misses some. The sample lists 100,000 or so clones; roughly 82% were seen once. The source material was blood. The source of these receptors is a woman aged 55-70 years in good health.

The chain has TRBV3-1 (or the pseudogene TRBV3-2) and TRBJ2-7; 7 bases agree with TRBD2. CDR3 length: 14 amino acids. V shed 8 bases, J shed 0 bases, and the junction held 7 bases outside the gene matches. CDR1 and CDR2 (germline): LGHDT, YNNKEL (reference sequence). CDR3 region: CASGIRGGSYEQYF. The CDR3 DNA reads TGTGCCAGCGGTATTCGCGGGGGCTCCTACGAGCAGTACTTC.

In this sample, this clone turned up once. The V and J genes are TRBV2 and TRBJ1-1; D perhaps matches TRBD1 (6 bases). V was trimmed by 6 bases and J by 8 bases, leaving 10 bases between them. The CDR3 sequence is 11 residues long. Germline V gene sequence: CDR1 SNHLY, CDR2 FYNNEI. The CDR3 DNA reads TGTGCCAGCAGGGAGGGGGGGGAAGCTTTCTTT. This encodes CASREGGEAFF.

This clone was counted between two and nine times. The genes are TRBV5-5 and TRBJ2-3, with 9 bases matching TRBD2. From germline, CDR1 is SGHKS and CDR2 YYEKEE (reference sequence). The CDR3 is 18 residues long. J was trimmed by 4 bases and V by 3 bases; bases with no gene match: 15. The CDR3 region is CASSSFPSSGALPDTQYF. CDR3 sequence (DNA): TGTGCCAGCAGCTCCTTCCCCTCTAGCGGGGCCTTACCAGATACGCAGTATTTT.

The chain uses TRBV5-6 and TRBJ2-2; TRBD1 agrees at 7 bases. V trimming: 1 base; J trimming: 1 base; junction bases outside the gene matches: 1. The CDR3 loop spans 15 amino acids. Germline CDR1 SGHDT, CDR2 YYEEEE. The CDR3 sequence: CASSLRQGNTGELFF. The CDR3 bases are TGTGCCAGCAGCTTGAGACAGGGGAACACCGGGGAGCTGTTTTTT.

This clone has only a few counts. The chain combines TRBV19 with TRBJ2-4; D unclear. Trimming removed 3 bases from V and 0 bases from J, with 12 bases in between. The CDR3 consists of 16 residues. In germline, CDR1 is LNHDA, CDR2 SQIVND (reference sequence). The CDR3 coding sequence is TGTGCCAGTAGTATGAGTGGGGTAGGAGCCAAAAACATTCAGTACTTC. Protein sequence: CASSMSGVGAKNIQYF.

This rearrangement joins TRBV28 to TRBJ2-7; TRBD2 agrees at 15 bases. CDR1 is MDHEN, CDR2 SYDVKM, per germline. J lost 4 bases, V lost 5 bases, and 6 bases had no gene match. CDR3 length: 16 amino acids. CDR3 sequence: CASSGSGTSGRYEQYF. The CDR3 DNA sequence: TGTGCCAGCAGTGGATCCGGGACTAGCGGGAGGTACGAGCAGTACTTC.

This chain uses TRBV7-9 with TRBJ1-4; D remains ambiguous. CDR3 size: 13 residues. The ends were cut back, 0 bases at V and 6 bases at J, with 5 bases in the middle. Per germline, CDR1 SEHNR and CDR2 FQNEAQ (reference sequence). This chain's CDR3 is CASSLASYEKLFF. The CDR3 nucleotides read TGTGCCAGCAGCTTAGCGTCATATGAAAAACTGTTTTTT.

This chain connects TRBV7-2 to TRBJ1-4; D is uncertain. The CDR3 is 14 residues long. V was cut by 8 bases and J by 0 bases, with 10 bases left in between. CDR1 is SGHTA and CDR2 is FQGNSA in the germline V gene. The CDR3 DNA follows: TGTGCCAGCGGGGAGGGTGCAACTAATGAAAAACTGTTTTTT. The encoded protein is CASGEGATNEKLFF. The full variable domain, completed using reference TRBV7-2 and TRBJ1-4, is GAGVSQSPSNKVTEKGKDVELRCDPISGHTALYWYRQSLGQGLEFLIYFQGNSAPDKSGLPSDRFSAERTGGSVSTLTIQRTQQEDSAVYLCASGEGATNEKLFFGSGTQLSVL.

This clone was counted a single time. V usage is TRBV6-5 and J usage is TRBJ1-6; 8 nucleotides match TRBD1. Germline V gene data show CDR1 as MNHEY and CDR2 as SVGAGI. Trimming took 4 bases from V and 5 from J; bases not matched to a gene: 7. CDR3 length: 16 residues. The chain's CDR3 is CASSSRTGRNNSPLHF. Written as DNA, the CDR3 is TGTGCCAGCAGTTCCAGGACAGGGAGAAATAATTCACCCCTCCACTTT.

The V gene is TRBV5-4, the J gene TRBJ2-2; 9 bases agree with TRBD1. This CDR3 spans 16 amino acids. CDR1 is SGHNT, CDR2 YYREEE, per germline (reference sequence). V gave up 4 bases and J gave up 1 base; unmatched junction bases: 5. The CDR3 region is CASSAGQGVNTGELFF. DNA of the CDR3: TGTGCCAGCAGCGCGGGACAGGGCGTGAACACCGGGGAGCTGTTTTTT.

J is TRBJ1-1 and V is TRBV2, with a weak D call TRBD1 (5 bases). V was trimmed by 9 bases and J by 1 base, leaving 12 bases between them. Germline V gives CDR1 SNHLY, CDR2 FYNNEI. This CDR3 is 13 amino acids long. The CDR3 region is CASKTEQNTEAFF. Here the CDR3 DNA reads TGTGCCAGTAAGACAGAACAGAACACTGAAGCTTTCTTT.

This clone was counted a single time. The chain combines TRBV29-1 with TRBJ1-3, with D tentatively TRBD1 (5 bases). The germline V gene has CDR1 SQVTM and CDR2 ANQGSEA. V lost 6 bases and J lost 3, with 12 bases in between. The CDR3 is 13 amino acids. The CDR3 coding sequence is TGCAGCGTAACCGGGACGGATGGAAACACCATATATTTT. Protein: CSVTGTDGNTIYF.